This entry lists 18 T cell receptor beta chains sequenced from one sample in a study of blood T cell repertoires in COVID-19. The protocol was immunoSEQ multiplex PCR, while the TCRdb copy is restricted to in-frame clones and leaves out a portion. Seen here are approximately 360,000 clones, around 83% observed once, and the top ten hold 5% to 6%. The specimen was PBMCs or T cells enriched from blood (not recorded which). These receptors were obtained from a woman in her 50s who had recovered from COVID-19.

The genes are TRBV6-2 or TRBV6-3 and TRBJ2-7; D possibly corresponds to TRBD1 (5 bases). This CDR3 has 14 residues. Germline V gene lookup returns CDR1 MNHEY and CDR2 SVGEGT. V lost 2 bases to trimming and J lost 2 bases, with 10 bases between them. The CDR3 coding sequence is TGTGCCAGCAGTTACCGACAGAACCCCTACGAGCAGTACTTC. Translated, it gives CASSYRQNPYEQYF.

V gene TRBV7-2 combines with J gene TRBJ2-5, with 9 bases aligning to TRBD2. V gave up 5 bases and J gave up 5 bases; unmatched junction bases: 9. The CDR3 has 15 residues. Germline values: CDR1 SGHTA, CDR2 FQGNSA. CDR3 amino acids: CASSQMGLALETQYF. CDR3 DNA sequence: TGTGCCAGCAGCCAAATGGGACTAGCTCTGGAGACCCAGTACTTC.

CDR3 bases: TGTGCCAGCAGCGATCCGGACAGGGTTGTGGAGACCCAGTACTTC. Amino acid sequence: CASSDPDRVVETQYF. V gene TRBV11-2 combines with J gene TRBJ2-5, with 8 bases identical to TRBD1. This CDR3 is 15 amino acids long. V dropped 5 bases and J dropped 5; count of bases not matched to a gene: 10. Germline CDR1 is SGHAT and CDR2 is FQNNGV.

CDR3 DNA sequence: TGTGCCAGCTCACCCCAGGACATCTCTGGAAACACCATATATTTT. Translating it yields CASSPQDISGNTIYF. V gene TRBV18 combines with J gene TRBJ1-3, with D maybe TRBD1 (5 bases). The CDR3 contains 15 residues. Germline values: CDR1 KGHSH, CDR2 LQKENI. V shed 3 bases and J shed 0 bases, with 9 bases lying between them.

This chain connects TRBV6-5 to TRBJ2-7; possible D gene TRBD1, 5 bases. The CDR3 spans 13 residues. The germline V and J ends were trimmed by 6 bases and 5 bases, with 14 bases remaining between them. Germline V CDR1 and CDR2: MNHEY, SVGAGI. The CDR3 DNA reads TGTGCCAGCAGAACCCCACGCAGGGACGAGCAGTACTTC. It specifies CASRTPRRDEQYF.

This clone was counted once. The gene calls are TRBV4-2 and TRBJ1-5; 11 bases map to TRBD1. The germline gives CDR1 LGHNA, CDR2 YNFKEQ. V trimming: 0 bases; J trimming: 4 bases; junction bases outside the gene matches: 2. This CDR3 spans 16 amino acids. This chain's CDR3 is CASSQEGQGANQPQHF. CDR3 nucleotides: TGTGCCAGCAGCCAAGAAGGACAGGGGGCGAATCAGCCCCAGCATTTT.

V gene TRBV5-4 combines with J gene TRBJ2-3; TRBD1 matches 9 bases. J was trimmed by 1 base and V by 2 bases; bases with no gene match: 8. Germline V gene lookup returns CDR1 SGHNT and CDR2 YYREEE (reference sequence). The CDR3 consists of 17 residues. The CDR3 nucleotides are TGTGCCAGCAGCTTTTCTAGGAGGACAGGGGGCACAGATACGCAGTATTTT. It is translated as CASSFSRRTGGTDTQYF.

V is TRBV21-1 and J is TRBJ1-4; TRBD1 is taken as the D call from the table, unchecked against the DNA. TRBV21-1 is a pseudogene locus. The length of the CDR3 is 16 residues. The CDR3 sequence is CASSKARGGAEEKLFF. In nucleotides, the CDR3 is TGTGCCAGCAGCAAAGCGAGAGGGGGCGCGGAGGAAAAACTGTTTTTT.

This chain uses TRBV14 with TRBJ2-1, with 7 nucleotides matching TRBD1. Trimming at V came to 8 bases and at J to 4 bases, leaving 11 bases not matched to a gene. The germline CDR1 and CDR2 sequences are SGHDN and FVKESK. CDR3 length: 15 residues. CDR3 nucleotide sequence: TGTGCCAGCCGATTATCGGGACAGACATACAATGAGCAGTTCTTC. Protein sequence: CASRLSGQTYNEQFF.

This clone was observed once. V and J are TRBV3-1 (or the pseudogene TRBV3-2) and TRBJ2-3; D not resolved. The CDR3 spans 12 residues. Germline assignment: CDR1 LGHDT and CDR2 YNNKEL (reference sequence). Trimming took off 1 base at V and 7 bases at J, with 6 bases between the two ends. CDR3 sequence: CASSQGSNTQYF. CDR3 sequence (DNA): TGTGCCAGCAGCCAAGGTAGTAATACGCAGTATTTT.

V and J are TRBV7-2 and TRBJ1-4; perhaps TRBD1 as D (5 bases). CDR1 is SGHTA, CDR2 FQGNSA, per germline. The CDR3 spans 15 residues. V was shortened by 2 bases and J by 10 bases, with 17 bases between the two germline ends. In DNA, the CDR3 is TGTGCCAGCAGCTTACTGGGGGGAACCTTCCCAAAACTGTTTTTT. This translates into CASSLLGGTFPKLFF.

The chain couples TRBV18 to TRBJ1-1; D remains ambiguous. From germline, CDR1 is KGHSH and CDR2 LQKENI. The V end lost 6 bases, the J end lost 5 bases, and 10 bases lay between the germline ends. This CDR3 is built from 12 residues. The CDR3 protein is CASSPRRTEAFF. The CDR3 DNA follows: TGTGCCAGCTCTCCTAGGAGGACTGAAGCTTTCTTT.

The chain combines TRBV29-1 with TRBJ2-7, with TRBD1 as a possible D gene (5 bases). This CDR3 has 11 residues. Germline assignment: CDR1 SQVTM and CDR2 ANQGSEA. The V end lost 4 bases, the J end lost 3 bases, and 7 bases lay between the germline ends. The CDR3 is CSVAQGYEQYF. The DNA of the CDR3 is TGCAGCGTTGCCCAGGGCTACGAGCAGTACTTC.

This chain uses TRBV6-1 with TRBJ1-5; TRBD1 might be the D (5 bases). Trimming took 3 bases from V and 0 from J, leaving 9 bases between them. There are 15 residues in the CDR3. Per the germline V gene, CDR1 is MNHNS and CDR2 is SASEGT. The CDR3 sequence: CASSDRASSNQPQHF. As DNA, the CDR3 is TGTGCCAGCAGTGACAGGGCCTCTAGCAATCAGCCCCAGCATTTT.

V and J are TRBV2 and TRBJ2-3; D unresolved. V lost 3 bases to trimming and J lost 3 bases, with 4 bases between them. The CDR3 loop spans 12 amino acids. CDR1 is SNHLY and CDR2 is FYNNEI in the germline V gene. The CDR3 bases are TGTGCCAGCAGTGAGAGGACAGATACGCAGTATTTT. Its protein is CASSERTDTQYF.

CDR3 loop: CAWSGGHRAFF. The CDR3 DNA follows: TGTGCCTGGAGTGGAGGCCATCGCGCTTTCTTT. The rearrangement uses TRBV30 and TRBJ1-1; D unresolved. Germline CDR1 reads GTSNPN; CDR2 reads SVGIG (reference sequence). Trimming took off 1 base at V and 11 bases at J, with 11 bases between the two ends. This CDR3 contains 11 residues. The full variable domain, completed using reference TRBV30 and TRBJ1-1, is SQTIHQWPATLVQPVGSPLSLECTVEGTSNPNLYWYRQAAGRGLQLLFYSVGIGQISSEVPQNLSASRPQDRQFILSSKKLLLSDSGFYLCAWSGGHRAFFGQGTRLTVV.

The chain recombines TRBV5-8 with TRBJ1-5; TRBD1 matches 7 bases. The CDR3 runs 13 residues. Germline CDR1 is SGHTS and CDR2 is YDEGEE. V shed 2 bases and J 6 bases; nucleotides not matched to a gene: 2. CDR3 coding DNA: TGTGCCAGCAGCTTACAGGGGATTCAGCCCCAGCATTTT. Translating it yields CASSLQGIQPQHF.

This clone was seen only a few times. The chain carries TRBV6-1 and TRBJ1-6, with D possibly TRBD1 on 6 matching bases. Germline loops: CDR1 MNHNS, CDR2 SASEGT. CDR3 length: 16 amino acids. V lost 3 bases, J lost 1 base, and 10 bases lay in between. The CDR3 reads CASSDPRGSYNSPLHF. The CDR3 DNA follows: TGTGCCAGCAGTGACCCCAGGGGTTCCTATAATTCACCCCTCCACTTT.